This is a list of T cell receptor beta chains from one sample in a study of siplizumab effects on memory and regulatory T cells. Assay used: immunoSEQ multiplex PCR; TCRdb lists only in-frame clones, some missing. Of 85,000 to 130,000 clones in the sample, about 91% were seen once. Input material: Tregs sorted from blood. All receptors come from a human donor in good health. The CDR3 runs from the conserved cysteine through the conserved F or W. Each record gives: clone size, V gene, CDR3 protein. Part of the rows lack a size; the others show once, few, many or a class for expanded clones.

clone_size: once
v_call: TRBV10-2
cdr3_aa: CASSDPSTDTQYF

clone_size: .
v_call: TRBV6-5
cdr3_aa: CASSYSSRGLTDTQYF

clone_size: .
v_call: TRBV23-1
cdr3_aa: CASTTERTLAQYF

clone_size: .
v_call: TRBV18
cdr3_aa: CASSPPPGTGNTIYF

clone_size: .
v_call: TRBV5-1
cdr3_aa: CASSLVGTGGWETQYF

clone_size: once
v_call: TRBV20-1
cdr3_aa: CSARDNYEQYF

clone_size: .
v_call: TRBV5-1
cdr3_aa: CASSSAWGAEQYF

clone_size: .
v_call: TRBV5-6
cdr3_aa: CASSSGLWGVDTGELFF

clone_size: .
v_call: TRBV28
cdr3_aa: CASSLSYYLSYEQYF

clone_size: .
v_call: TRBV27
cdr3_aa: CASSLSGNRYEQYF

clone_size: .
v_call: TRBV13
cdr3_aa: CASGRGRNSGNTIYF

clone_size: .
v_call: TRBV20-1
cdr3_aa: CSASTRDGYTF

clone_size: .
v_call: TRBV5-1
cdr3_aa: CASSLASGANVLTF

clone_size: .
v_call: TRBV7-2
cdr3_aa: CASSPGTSGYNEQFF

clone_size: .
v_call: TRBV19
cdr3_aa: CASSSGRRAGYNEQFF

clone_size: .
v_call: TRBV19
cdr3_aa: CASSPRAEKLFF

clone_size: .
v_call: TRBV29-1
cdr3_aa: CSVEFGGQGSGYTF

clone_size: .
v_call: TRBV5-1
cdr3_aa: CASSLVGTYNEQFF

clone_size: .
v_call: TRBV7-9
cdr3_aa: CASSPSSLAGGQGGELFF

clone_size: .
v_call: TRBV10-3
cdr3_aa: CAINEDRVKVHEQFF

clone_size: .
v_call: TRBV5-1
cdr3_aa: CASSFSRASGETSSYNEQFF

clone_size: .
v_call: TRBV27
cdr3_aa: CATHPLAGGFNEQFF

clone_size: .
v_call: TRBV2
cdr3_aa: CARDSGRETQYF

clone_size: .
v_call: TRBV5-6
cdr3_aa: CASSVRASGTGDTQYF

clone_size: .
v_call: TRBV5-1
cdr3_aa: CASSLEWGSSYGYTF

clone_size: .
v_call: TRBV7-9
cdr3_aa: CASRPGGSLGEQYF

clone_size: once
v_call: TRBV6-4
cdr3_aa: CASSDSSVGNYGYTF

clone_size: .
v_call: TRBV18
cdr3_aa: CASSPRSGSGYEQYF

clone_size: .
v_call: TRBV7-6
cdr3_aa: CASSQNWGGAGELFF

clone_size: .
v_call: TRBV10-1
cdr3_aa: CASSESVGSSGRIDTQYF